This T cell receptor (beta chain) is drawn from a study of blood T cell repertoires in COVID-19. Study-wide background: Samples came from the United States, Italy and Spain, spanning acute and convalescent COVID-19. From T cells, B-cell-depleted T cells, or PBMCs came the material, which was cDNA or gDNA.

The Seattle patients joined while their infection was active and were tracked longitudinally afterward. TCRdb keeps only in-frame clones here, not all; method: immunoSEQ multiplex PCR. Of about 120,000 clones listed, about four fifths were seen once; the top ten hold 15% to 20%. This clone was observed a single time. Trimming took 4 bases from V and 10 from J, leaving 17 bases between them. The CDR3 loop spans 15 amino acids. Germline values: CDR1 ENHRY, CDR2 SYGVKD. The receptor was isolated from a man in his thirties or forties with COVID-19, enrolled during active disease. Sequenced input: peripheral blood. The chain is built from TRBV10-3 and TRBJ1-6; no definite D call. CDR3 amino acids: CAISASGRRESPLHF. Written as DNA, the CDR3 is TGTGCCATCAGTGCCTCCGGGAGGCGGGAGTCACCCCTCCACTTT.